These 30 T cell receptor beta chains were all obtained from the same sample, sequenced in a study of TIL therapy for anti-PD-1-resistant metastatic lung cancer. This sample's time point: pre-treatment sample, taken before nivolumab and TIL therapy. This was the immunoSEQ v3 assay. Method: immunoSEQ multiplex PCR; TCRdb's copy keeps in-frame clones and lacks some. The sample lists more than 45,000 clones, about 73% occurring once. The specimen comprised blood, sampled at baseline. These receptors all come from a person aged 30 to 80 with non-small cell lung cancer.

This rearrangement joins TRBV29-1 to TRBJ1-3, with D tentatively TRBD1 (5 bases). CDR3 length equals 17 residues. Trimming left V 4 bases short and J 0 bases short, with 19 bases between. The germline gives CDR1 SQVTM, CDR2 ANQGSEA. Here the CDR3 DNA reads TGCAGCGTTGCCGGGACGCAAGCTGATGTCTCTGGAAACACCATATATTTT. Translated: CSVAGTQADVSGNTIYF. Full variable domain (remainder filled in from reference TRBV29-1 and TRBJ1-3): SAVISQKPSRDICQRGTSLTIQCQVDSQVTMMFWYRQQPGQSLTLIATANQGSEATYESGFVIDKFPISRPNLTFSTLTVSNMSPEDSSIYLCSVAGTQADVSGNTIYFGEGSWLTVV.

This sequence joins TRBV14 and TRBJ1-6, with a weak D call TRBD1 (5 bases). CDR3 length equals 15 residues. V was cut by 3 bases and J by 10 bases, with 16 bases left in between. Per the germline V gene, CDR1 is SGHDN and CDR2 is FVKESK. This chain's CDR3 is CASSQTGGVQSPLHF. Here the CDR3 DNA reads TGTGCCAGCAGCCAGACCGGGGGGGTACAATCACCCCTCCACTTT.

The chain recombines TRBV7-8 with TRBJ2-7, with 9 bases lining up with TRBD2. V was clipped by 4 bases and J by 2 bases; unmatched bases: 15. The CDR3 runs 18 residues. Germline values: CDR1 SGHVS, CDR2 FQNEAQ. Here the CDR3 DNA reads TGTGCCAGCAGCTCCCTTCGGTTGGCGGGAGGGCCTACCTACGAGCAGTACTTC. Translation: CASSSLRLAGGPTYEQYF. Filled out from reference TRBV7-8 and TRBJ2-7, the complete variable domain reads GAGVSQSPRYKVAKRGQDVALRCDPISGHVSLFWYQQALGQGPEFLTYFQNEAQLDKSGLPSDRFFAERPEGSVSTLKIQRTQQEDSAVYLCASSSLRLAGGPTYEQYFGPGTRLTVT.

The chain combines TRBV7-2 with TRBJ1-1; perhaps TRBD1 as D (5 bases). V was cut by 0 bases and J by 4 bases, with 9 bases left in between. The CDR3 contains 14 residues. Germline V lookup: CDR1 SGHTA, CDR2 FQGNSA. In nucleotides, the CDR3 is TGTGCCAGCAGCTTAGCCCTCGACAGCACTGAAGCTTTCTTT. Protein: CASSLALDSTEAFF.

The chain has TRBV7-3 and TRBJ2-5; D may be TRBD1 (6 bases). V was shortened by 5 bases and J by 5 bases, with 15 bases between the two germline ends. The germline V gene has CDR1 SGHTA and CDR2 FQGTGA. There are 14 residues in the CDR3. This chain's CDR3 is CASSMAVGAETQYF. The CDR3 DNA sequence: TGTGCCAGCAGCATGGCGGTGGGGGCCGAGACCCAGTACTTC.

This clone occurred a few times. The chain links TRBV7-9 to TRBJ2-7, with D possibly being TRBD1 (5 bases). V lost 7 bases to trimming and J lost 5 bases, with 15 bases between them. CDR1 and CDR2 from the germline V gene are SEHNR and FQNEAQ (reference sequence). CDR3 size: 13 residues. CDR3 sequence (DNA): TGTGCCAGCACAAGGGGCACTCACCACGAGCAGTACTTC. This sequence encodes CASTRGTHHEQYF.

The V call is TRBV12-5, the J call TRBJ2-3; no clear D. Trimming shortened V by 5 bases and J by 5 bases, and 8 bases separated the two germline ends. The CDR3 consists of 12 residues. Germline loops: CDR1 LGHNT, CDR2 FRNRAP. This CDR3 reads CASGLLLDTQYF. In DNA form, the CDR3 reads TGTGCTAGTGGTCTCCTTTTAGATACGCAGTATTTT.

The V call is TRBV27, the J call TRBJ2-3; 8 nucleotides agree with TRBD1. V shed 2 bases and J 2 bases; nucleotides not matched to a gene: 12. Germline assignment: CDR1 MNHEY and CDR2 SMNVEV (reference sequence). The CDR3 is 18 amino acids. CDR3 nucleotides: TGTGCCAGCAGTTTACTATGGGGACAGGCAGGGGCCACAGATACGCAGTATTTT. Amino acid sequence: CASSLLWGQAGATDTQYF.

The V gene is TRBV15, the J gene TRBJ1-3; weak D call: TRBD1 (6 bases). The germline CDR1 and CDR2 sequences are LNHNV and YYDKDF (reference sequence). The CDR3 consists of 16 residues. V was cut by 3 bases and J by 0 bases, with 12 bases left in between. The CDR3 bases are TGTGCCACCAGCAGGCGACAGGACCACTCTGGAAACACCATATATTTT. Translated: CATSRRQDHSGNTIYF.

The J gene is TRBJ2-1, the V gene TRBV4-1, with D perhaps matching TRBD2 (7 bases). CDR1 and CDR2 from the germline V gene are MGHRA and YSYEKL. With 4 bases removed from V and 4 bases from J, the gap between germline ends came to 17 bases. The CDR3 has 16 residues. CDR3 DNA sequence: TGCGCCAGCAGCCCCGGGTGGCGGGGGCCGTACAATGAGCAGTTCTTC. This encodes CASSPGWRGPYNEQFF.

This chain joins TRBV7-2 and TRBJ2-1, with TRBD2 as a possible D gene (7 bases). V lost 6 bases to trimming and J lost 2 bases, with 11 bases between them. The CDR3 consists of 14 residues. CDR1 SGHTA and CDR2 FQGNSA come from the germline V gene. The CDR3 bases are TGTGCCAGCAGGACGGGGGGCCCCTACAATGAGCAGTTCTTC. Protein sequence: CASRTGGPYNEQFF.

Turning to this clone: At one of its ends the junction is not consistent with the germline gene, which may arise from a read error. The rearrangement joins TRBV7-2 to TRBJ2-6, with D perhaps matching TRBD1 (6 bases). The germline V gene encodes CDR1 SGHTA and CDR2 FQGNSA. There are 15 residues in the CDR3. CDR3 in amino acids: CASSLAGAGANVLTF. CDR3 nucleotide sequence: TGTGCCAGCAGCCTAGCAGGGGCTGGGGCCAACGTCCTGACTTTC.

The V call is TRBV10-3, the J call TRBJ2-3; TRBD2 aligns across 9 bases. V lost 4 bases and J lost 5; bases outside the gene matches: 1. The CDR3 runs 13 residues. Germline CDR1 is ENHRY and CDR2 is SYGVKD. In DNA, the CDR3 is TGTGCCATCAGTGGGACTAGCGTAGATACGCAGTATTTT. Translating it yields CAISGTSVDTQYF.

V usage is TRBV9 and J usage is TRBJ1-1; D gene uncertain. The CDR3 has 14 amino acids. In germline, CDR1 is SGDLS, CDR2 YYNGEE. Trimming pared 4 bases from V and 6 bases from J, leaving 16 bases between. The CDR3 DNA is TGTGCCAGCAGCATCCTCGACCCGAGCCCTGAAGCTTTCTTT. It translates to CASSILDPSPEAFF.

The chain combines TRBV11-3 with TRBJ2-7; D is undetermined. Between the trimmed V and J ends, which lost 0 bases and 1 base, there was a span of 1 base. The CDR3 extends over 12 amino acids. Germline lookup yields CDR1 SGHNT and CDR2 YENEEA. The DNA for the CDR3 is TGTGCCAGCAGCTTAGAATCCTACGAGCAGTACTTC. Its translation is CASSLESYEQYF.

The chain carries TRBV6-5 and TRBJ2-1; D is unclear. CDR1 is MNHEY, CDR2 SVGAGI, per germline. V was pared by 6 bases and J by 5 bases, with 8 bases between. CDR3 size: 12 residues. CDR3 coding DNA: TGTGCCAGCAGAGTAGGGAACAATGAGCAGTTCTTC. This translates into CASRVGNNEQFF.

The chain has TRBV15 and TRBJ1-2; 8 bases align to TRBD1. Germline loops: CDR1 LNHNV, CDR2 YYDKDF (reference sequence). The CDR3 has 15 residues. V shed 0 bases, J shed 3 bases, and the junction held 3 bases outside the gene matches. In DNA form, the CDR3 reads TGTGCCACCAGCAGAGATGGGGACAGGCACTATGGCTACACCTTC. This codes for CATSRDGDRHYGYTF.

This clone was found a few times. The J gene is TRBJ1-5, the V gene TRBV6-6; D may be TRBD1 (6 bases). Trimming removed 7 bases from V and 4 bases from J, with 11 bases in between. Germline CDR1 reads MNHNY; CDR2 reads SVGAGI (reference sequence). This CDR3 region has 13 residues. In nucleotides, the CDR3 is TGTGCCAGCACTCCCACAGGGAATCAGCCCCAGCATTTT. Amino acid sequence: CASTPTGNQPQHF.

The chain joins TRBV6-5 to TRBJ1-4; D remains ambiguous. This CDR3 spans 16 amino acids. Trimming left V 0 bases short and J 7 bases short, with 15 bases between. Germline V CDR1 and CDR2: MNHEY, SVGAGI. The CDR3 loop reads CASSYSKRAGPEKLFF. The CDR3 DNA follows: TGTGCCAGCAGTTACTCGAAAAGGGCCGGCCCTGAAAAACTGTTTTTT.

This clone was detected only a few times. The chain carries TRBV2 and TRBJ2-3; TRBD1 matches at 9 bases. The CDR3 sequence is 17 residues long. The trim removed 8 bases at V and 0 bases at J, leaving 12 bases unmatched. The germline V gene encodes CDR1 SNHLY and CDR2 FYNNEI. The CDR3 DNA is TGTGCCAGCCTTTTTACGGGACAGGGCTCTAGCACAGATACGCAGTATTTT. Its protein is CASLFTGQGSSTDTQYF.

The V gene is TRBV27, the J gene TRBJ2-2; TRBD2 aligns across 8 bases. The germline V gene encodes CDR1 MNHEY and CDR2 SMNVEV (reference sequence). The CDR3 extends over 19 amino acids. Trimming removed 0 bases from V and 6 bases from J; junction bases left unmatched: 15. The CDR3 nucleotides are TGTGCCAGCAGTTTATCCCCGCCCGGAGCAAGCGGGAGCGCCGGGGAGCTGTTTTTT. Translating it yields CASSLSPPGASGSAGELFF.

This chain uses TRBV13 with TRBJ2-7, with TRBD2 matching over 10 bases. CDR3 size: 15 residues. V was clipped by 7 bases and J by 7 bases; unmatched bases: 13. Germline V gene sequence: CDR1 PRHDT, CDR2 FYEKMQ (reference sequence). The CDR3 sequence: CASNPPSGGPGEQYF. The CDR3 DNA is TGTGCCAGCAACCCCCCTAGCGGGGGACCGGGAGAGCAGTACTTC.

This rearrangement joins TRBV7-2 to TRBJ2-1, with D tentatively TRBD1 (6 bases). With 4 bases removed from V and 3 bases from J, the gap between germline ends came to 10 bases. Germline lookup yields CDR1 SGHTA and CDR2 FQGNSA. The CDR3 loop spans 14 amino acids. The CDR3 sequence is CASSWPGVYNEQFF. CDR3 in DNA: TGTGCCAGCAGCTGGCCAGGGGTCTACAATGAGCAGTTCTTC.

This chain uses TRBV6-6 with TRBJ2-2; the D gene is possibly TRBD2 (5 bases). The CDR3 totals 15 residues. Trimming cost V 6 bases and J 1 base, with 12 bases left between them. In germline, CDR1 is MNHNY, CDR2 SVGAGI (reference sequence). CDR3 region: CASRLDWRNTGELFF. CDR3 in DNA: TGTGCCAGCAGGCTGGACTGGAGGAACACCGGGGAGCTGTTTTTT.

The chain couples TRBV15 to TRBJ1-4; D is ambiguous. Germline V lookup: CDR1 LNHNV, CDR2 YYDKDF (reference sequence). The V end was cut by 8 bases, the J end by 5 bases, with 12 bases between. This CDR3 contains 13 residues. The CDR3 DNA reads as TGTGCCACCCCGACCGGCAGAAATGAAAAACTGTTTTTT. Amino acids: CATPTGRNEKLFF. The whole variable domain, filled in from reference TRBV15 and TRBJ1-4, reads DAMVIQNPRYQVTQFGKPVTLSCSQTLNHNVMYWYQQKSSQAPKLLFHYYDKDFNNEADTPDNFQSRRPNTSFCFLDIRSPGLGDTAMYLCATPTGRNEKLFFGSGTQLSVL.

The table lists this clone with a few counts. The chain combines TRBV9 with TRBJ2-7; D possibly uses TRBD1 or TRBD2 (6 bases each). The germline V gene encodes CDR1 SGDLS and CDR2 YYNGEE. This CDR3 is 12 amino acids long. Trimming stripped 4 bases from V and 6 bases from J, with 11 bases between. CDR3: CASSPQGGEQYF. In DNA form, the CDR3 reads TGTGCCAGCAGCCCACAGGGAGGCGAGCAGTACTTC.

The chain employs TRBV7-2 and TRBJ1-1; possible D gene TRBD1, 6 bases. The CDR3 is 12 residues long. From germline, CDR1 is SGHTA and CDR2 FQGNSA. The V and J ends lost 5 bases and 11 bases respectively, with 15 bases between them. The CDR3 protein is CASSTRTGLAFF. CDR3 sequence (DNA): TGTGCCAGCAGCACCAGAACAGGGTTGGCTTTCTTT.

The V gene is TRBV19, the J gene TRBJ1-2; D may be TRBD1 (6 bases). Trimming pared 3 bases from V and 2 bases from J, leaving 19 bases between. Per germline, CDR1 LNHDA and CDR2 SQIVND (reference sequence). The CDR3 extends over 17 amino acids. Here the CDR3 reads CASSIKASGTTNYGYTF. The CDR3 DNA follows: TGTGCCAGTAGTATTAAGGCGAGCGGGACAACGAACTATGGCTACACCTTC.

V usage is TRBV5-6 and J usage is TRBJ2-1; no firm D call. The CDR3 contains 16 residues. Germline V lookup: CDR1 SGHDT, CDR2 YYEEEE. Trimming removed 1 base at V and 0 bases at J, with 11 bases between. For the CDR3, the DNA is TGTGCCAGCAGCTTGCGGCTAAGCAGCTCCTACAATGAGCAGTTCTTC. It encodes CASSLRLSSSYNEQFF.

This sequence joins TRBV7-9 and TRBJ2-3; a weak D match, TRBD2 (5 bases). The germline V gene has CDR1 SEHNR and CDR2 FQNEAQ (reference sequence). The CDR3 consists of 13 residues. The V gene lost 3 bases and the J gene lost 6 bases, with 10 bases spanning the gap. CDR3 sequence reads: CASSFASGDTQYF. The CDR3 DNA is TGTGCCAGCAGCTTCGCCTCGGGGGATACGCAGTATTTT.